This T cell receptor (beta chain) was recovered during a study of CD8 T cells in ankylosing spondylitis (dated by TCRdb to about 2017). In terms of the full investigation: To find TCR variants linked to disease, the study profiled T cell receptor beta repertoires in ankylosing spondylitis patients and healthy donors. The full study cohort was made up of 25 to 30 ankylosing spondylitis patients and approximately 100 healthy donors. Peripheral blood was sampled, and synovial fluid was additionally collected from ankylosing spondylitis patients. Overall results and qualifications from the work: The disease-linked clones were reported as significantly enriched in matched synovial fluid samples from ankylosing spondylitis patients. A TCR beta motif of 7 or 8 highly homologous amino acid variants appeared characteristic of blood from ankylosing spondylitis patients. Some motif variants had previously been reported in the synovial fluid and blood of reactive arthritis patients, which suggests shared mechanisms of disease initiation. A CD8+ phenotype was shown by the disease-linked clones, which were found at relatively low frequencies in peripheral blood.

Instrument on record: Illumina HiSeq 2500. TCR beta libraries were prepared by quantitative 5'-RACE with molecular barcodes. In the original analysis: A new computational method, built on a probabilistic model of VDJ rearrangement, was used to identify disease-linked TCR variants. TCRdb reran the public reads through fastp at Q25 and MiXCR, keeping productive beta chains. A single entry per CDR3 protein holds the most common genes and DNA from its merged rows. The V and J calls follow TCRdb's processing rather than the paper's. The sample has about 240,000 distinct CDR3 sequences on record, around 7.8% of them singletons. The ten largest clones take up 6.8% of the sample. This clonotype was detected ten times or more. No cognate antigen has been identified for it. No clone much larger than this one lies a single base away; base qualities are absent. Including cysteine and phenylalanine, the CDR3 has 17 amino acids. Only the CDR3 region is kept as DNA, spanning 51 bases read in frame from base 1. CDR1 MGHRA and CDR2 YSYEKL were looked up in the germline V gene. V loses 5 bases at its end and J loses 3 bases; junction bases beyond the gene matches: 13.

The chain is made from TRBV4-1 and TRBJ2-3; TRBD2 agrees with 8 junctional bases. The sequence came from a male donor with ankylosing spondylitis or in good health (not recorded which). Sequencing was done on a sample of blood, either unsorted or a sorted T cell fraction (not recorded which). The bases read TGCGCCAGCAGCTCCAAGGGGCTAGCGGGCGCAACAGATACGCAGTATTTT. This codes for CASSSKGLAGATDTQYF.